This T cell receptor (delta chain) was sequenced during a study of gamma-delta chains in newborns, infants, children. TCRdb reanalysed the reads with CATT. The sample consists of approximately 5,000 delta-chain clones, less than 4% of them appearing once. The receptor was isolated from a child who was a newborn, infant or young child, either healthy, febrile or measles-vaccinated (not recorded which). Source material: blood.

Written as DNA, the CDR3 is TGTGCCTGTGACAGTACTGGGGGATTCCGCTCCTGGGACACCCGACAGATGTTTTTC. Amino acid sequence: CACDSTGGFRSWDTRQMFF. This chain connects TRDV2 to TRDJ3, with 10 positions matching TRDD3. No J gene is reported in TCRdb; it was inferred here by comparing the DNA with germline. J gave up 0 bases and V 2 bases, and 6 bases lay outside the gene matches. The CDR3 consists of 19 residues. In germline, CDR1 is GEAIGNYY, CDR2 EKD.